Below, 28 T cell receptor beta chains from the same sample are listed, as sequenced in a study of CD8+ T cells in alopecia areata (dated by TCRdb to 2017 to 2018). The sample's time point, from its label and the paper: around 4 weeks on oral tofacitinib. Interpreted using the paper, the treatment or condition label stands for: oral pan-JAK inhibitor, 5-10 mg twice daily. Library construction relied on the immunoSEQ multiplex PCR assay. For TCR sequencing, RNA was extracted from every sample and reverse transcribed into cDNA to serve as template. Not all clones reach the TCRdb copy of this immuneACCESS table, which keeps in-frame sequences only. Checked studies attribute under half of the gap to unresolved V genes and leave the rest unexplained. In all, the sample holds about 150,000 clones, and nearly 55% of those were seen once. The ten biggest clones cover roughly 15% of the sample. The sequencing here drew on CD8+ T cells sorted from blood, taken at week 4, from a patient treated with tofacitinib. These receptors all stem from a human donor with alopecia areata.

This clone was seen a handful of times. Other nucleotide sequences in the sample specify the same CDR3. The chain combines TRBV9 with TRBJ2-1; D remains unclear. The CDR3 length is 12 residues. V lost 0 bases and J lost 5, with 3 bases in between. Per germline, CDR1 SGDLS and CDR2 YYNGEE. The CDR3 loop is CASSVGDNEQFF. DNA for the CDR3: TGTGCCAGCAGCGTAGGGGACAATGAGCAGTTCTTC.

This rearrangement joins TRBV30 to TRBJ2-7, with D uncertain. This CDR3 region has 12 residues. With 5 bases removed from V and 2 bases from J, the gap between germline ends came to 10 bases. CDR1 is GTSNPN and CDR2 is SVGIG in the germline V gene (reference sequence). Here the CDR3 reads CAWGAVAYEQYF. The CDR3 DNA reads as TGTGCCTGGGGAGCTGTGGCCTACGAGCAGTACTTC.

This chain connects TRBV7-2 to TRBJ2-1; the D call may be TRBD1 or TRBD2 (5 bases each). The germline V gene has CDR1 SGHTA and CDR2 FQGNSA. There are 12 residues in the CDR3. V lost 8 bases and J lost 7, with 12 bases in between. CDR3 in amino acids: CASGPGPNEQFF. The CDR3 bases are TGTGCCAGCGGACCGGGGCCTAATGAGCAGTTCTTC.

The chain has TRBV9 and TRBJ1-4; D remains unclear. Germline V gene lookup returns CDR1 SGDLS and CDR2 YYNGEE. This CDR3 is 14 amino acids long. V dropped 0 bases and J dropped 8 bases, with 11 bases sitting between them. The CDR3 coding sequence is TGTGCCAGCAGCGTAGGAAGGGTAGGCGAAAAACTGTTTTTT. This sequence encodes CASSVGRVGEKLFF.

This sequence joins TRBV11-2 and TRBJ2-2; tentative D call: TRBD2 (5 bases). CDR3 length equals 14 residues. Per germline, CDR1 SGHAT and CDR2 FQNNGV. Trimming removed 3 bases at V and 4 bases at J, with 9 bases between. The CDR3 nucleotides are TGTGCCAGCAGCTTCAGCGGCCCCACCGGGGAGCTGTTTTTT. It translates to CASSFSGPTGELFF.

The chain couples TRBV5-4 to TRBJ2-1, with D possibly being TRBD2 (6 bases). Trimming left V 3 bases short and J 4 bases short, with 14 bases between. CDR1 and CDR2 from the germline V gene are SGHNT and YYREEE (reference sequence). The length of the CDR3 is 15 residues. DNA of the CDR3: TGTGCCAGCAGCTCGGAGGGGACTCCGTACAATGAGCAGTTCTTC. Translation: CASSSEGTPYNEQFF.

The gene calls are TRBV5-1 and TRBJ1-1, with D tentatively TRBD1 (5 bases). Trimming pared 4 bases from V and 4 bases from J, leaving 14 bases between. The CDR3 has 14 amino acids. The germline V gene encodes CDR1 SGHRS and CDR2 YFSETQ. CDR3 loop: CASSLGRWTTEAFF. The CDR3 bases are TGCGCCAGCAGCCTGGGACGGTGGACCACTGAAGCTTTCTTT. The full variable domain, in which reference TRBV5-1 and TRBJ1-1 provide the parts outside the CDR3, is KAGVTQTPRYLIKTRGQQVTLSCSPISGHRSVSWYQQTPGQGLQFLFEYFSETQRNKGNFPGRFSGRQFSNSRSEMNVSTLELGDSALYLCASSLGRWTTEAFFGQGTRLTVV.

This sequence joins TRBV5-6 and TRBJ2-5, with 9 bases that match TRBD1. CDR1 is SGHDT and CDR2 is YYEEEE in the germline V gene. The CDR3 has 15 amino acids. V shed 3 bases, J shed 4 bases, and the junction held 7 bases outside the gene matches. CDR3 sequence reads: CASSYNRGPGETQYF. The CDR3, as DNA: TGTGCCAGCAGCTATAACAGGGGGCCGGGAGAGACCCAGTACTTC.

The chain couples TRBV13 to TRBJ2-7, with no clear D. Germline CDR1 reads PRHDT; CDR2 reads FYEKMQ (reference sequence). V was pared by 4 bases and J by 0 bases, with 7 bases between. The CDR3 contains 13 residues. The CDR3 DNA is TGTGCCAGCAGCTCCTACCTCTCCTACGAGCAGTACTTC. Protein sequence: CASSSYLSYEQYF.

V usage is TRBV6-1 and J usage is TRBJ2-7; D unclear. Trimming pared 3 bases from V and 5 bases from J, leaving 20 bases between. Germline CDR1 is MNHNS and CDR2 is SASEGT. This CDR3 is built from 16 residues. CDR3 nucleotide sequence: TGTGCCAGCAGTGACCCCCCCGGGTCCCCTCGACACGAGCAGTACTTC. Translated, it gives CASSDPPGSPRHEQYF.

The chain uses TRBV9 and TRBJ2-1; TRBD2 matches 9 bases. With V trimmed by 3 bases and J by 6 bases, 7 bases remained unmatched. Germline values: CDR1 SGDLS, CDR2 YYNGEE. The length of the CDR3 is 15 residues. CDR3 DNA sequence: TGTGCCAGCAGCGACTGGCGGGGGGGCGGCAATGAGCAGTTCTTC. Translating gives CASSDWRGGGNEQFF. Using reference TRBV9 and TRBJ2-1 for the parts outside the CDR3, the full variable domain is DSGVTQTPKHLITATGQRVTLRCSPRSGDLSVYWYQQSLDQGLQFLIQYYNGEERAKGNILERFSAQQFPDLHSELNLSSLELGDSALYFCASSDWRGGGNEQFFGPGTRLTVL.

The chain has TRBV14 and TRBJ2-5; D is uncertain. V lost 1 base, J lost 11 bases, and 11 bases lay in between. Looked up from germline, CDR1 is SGHDN and CDR2 is FVKESK. This CDR3 is built from 12 residues. The CDR3: CASSQVLWSQYF. The CDR3 DNA reads TGTGCCAGCAGCCAAGTCCTCTGGTCTCAGTACTTC. Full variable domain (rest looked up from reference TRBV14 and TRBJ2-5): EAGVTQFPSHSVIEKGQTVTLRCDPISGHDNLYWYRRVMGKEIKFLLHFVKESKQDESGMPNNRFLAERTGGTYSTLKVQPAELEDSGVYFCASSQVLWSQYFGPGTRLLVL.

This clone was seen once. V and J are TRBV7-2 and TRBJ2-7; the match to TRBD2 covers 9 bases. This CDR3 spans 14 amino acids. CDR1 is SGHTA and CDR2 is FQGNSA in the germline V gene. Germline trimming cut 5 bases from V and 7 bases from J; bases unmatched to any gene: 9. CDR3 DNA: TGTGCCAGCAGCATAGGGCTAGCGGGGTTTGAGCAGTACTTC. Translation: CASSIGLAGFEQYF.

CDR3 loop: CASSLDALKETQYF. The CDR3, as DNA: TGTGCCAGCAGCTTAGATGCACTGAAAGAGACCCAGTACTTC. This chain links TRBV11-2 with TRBJ2-5; D is unclear. Germline V gene data show CDR1 as SGHAT and CDR2 as FQNNGV. This CDR3 is built from 14 residues. The germline V and J ends were trimmed by 0 bases and 3 bases, with 8 bases remaining between them.

The chain carries TRBV29-1 and TRBJ2-5; D is ambiguous. Trimming removed 6 bases from V and 4 bases from J, with 15 bases in between. The CDR3 covers 13 residues. Per germline, CDR1 SQVTM and CDR2 ANQGSEA. In nucleotides, the CDR3 is TGCAGCGTCTGGGGTGAGCCCGGAGAGACCCAGTACTTC. This translates into CSVWGEPGETQYF. Full variable domain (missing parts from reference TRBV29-1 and TRBJ2-5): SAVISQKPSRDICQRGTSLTIQCQVDSQVTMMFWYRQQPGQSLTLIATANQGSEATYESGFVIDKFPISRPNLTFSTLTVSNMSPEDSSIYLCSVWGEPGETQYFGPGTRLLVL.

This clone was counted a few times. This chain joins TRBV29-1 and TRBJ2-1, with 8 bases that match TRBD2. Germline CDR1 SQVTM, CDR2 ANQGSEA. Trimming cost V 5 bases and J 7 bases; bases outside gene matches: 13. The CDR3 loop spans 15 amino acids. The CDR3 DNA reads as TGCAGCGTTATTGCGGGGGGTCACGAGAGTAATGAGCAGTTCTTC. Translating it yields CSVIAGGHESNEQFF.

In nucleotides, the CDR3 is TGTGCCTGGAATCCGGGACAGCTGAACTACGAGCAGTACTTC. Translation: CAWNPGQLNYEQYF. The gene calls are TRBV30 and TRBJ2-7, with 7 nucleotides matching TRBD1. With 4 bases clipped from V and 3 bases from J, the junction kept 9 bases outside the gene matches. The CDR3 extends over 14 amino acids. From germline, CDR1 is GTSNPN and CDR2 SVGIG (reference sequence).

This sequence joins TRBV5-6 and TRBJ2-2; 8 bases agree with TRBD1. From germline, CDR1 is SGHDT and CDR2 YYEEEE. With 0 bases clipped from V and 4 bases from J, the junction kept 5 bases outside the gene matches. This CDR3 is built from 16 residues. CDR3 nucleotide sequence: TGTGCCAGCAGCTTGGAGGGGACAGGTTTCACCGGGGAGCTGTTTTTT. Amino acids: CASSLEGTGFTGELFF.

The gene calls are TRBV6-5 and TRBJ1-1; no definite D call. Between the trimmed V and J ends, which lost 2 bases and 0 bases, there was a span of 10 bases. The CDR3 consists of 15 residues. Germline CDR1 and CDR2: MNHEY and SVGAGI. The CDR3 DNA follows: TGTGCCAGCAGTTACGGAGGCAGCATGAACACTGAAGCTTTCTTT. Translating it yields CASSYGGSMNTEAFF.

This sequence joins TRBV27 and TRBJ2-7; 9 bases map to TRBD1. The CDR3 covers 14 residues. Looked up from germline, CDR1 is MNHEY and CDR2 is SMNVEV (reference sequence). V was clipped by 2 bases and J by 6 bases; unmatched bases: 5. Written as DNA, the CDR3 is TGTGCCAGCAGTTTAGGGACAGGGAATGGCGAGCAGTACTTC. As protein: CASSLGTGNGEQYF.

The chain links TRBV4-1 to TRBJ1-6; tentatively, D is TRBD1 (6 bases). Germline V lookup: CDR1 MGHRA, CDR2 YSYEKL. Trimming removed 3 bases from V and 5 bases from J, with 11 bases in between. The CDR3 has 15 residues. The CDR3 sequence: CASSHLQGNNSPLHF. The CDR3 coding sequence is TGCGCCAGCAGCCACCTGCAGGGGAATAATTCACCCCTCCACTTT.

This clone was found a few times. The gene calls are TRBV27 and TRBJ2-3; 8 bases line up with TRBD2. The V gene end was trimmed by 8 bases and the J gene end by 2 bases; junction bases not matched to a gene: 6. This CDR3 is built from 14 residues. From germline, CDR1 is MNHEY and CDR2 SMNVEV (reference sequence). CDR3 nucleotide sequence: TGTGCCAGCGGGGGACTAGAGTACACAGATACGCAGTATTTT. Protein: CASGGLEYTDTQYF.

The V gene is TRBV2, the J gene TRBJ1-5; no reliable D call. From germline, CDR1 is SNHLY and CDR2 FYNNEI. This CDR3 comprises 14 residues. Between the trimmed V and J ends, which lost 6 bases and 0 bases, there was a span of 9 bases. The CDR3 here is CASSAPDSNQPQHF. DNA of the CDR3: TGTGCCAGCAGCGCCCCAGATAGCAATCAGCCCCAGCATTTT.

The rearrangement links TRBV13 to TRBJ1-1; 7 nucleotides match TRBD1. The V gene's germline CDR1 is PRHDT and CDR2 FYEKMQ (reference sequence). Trimming took 5 bases from V and 1 from J; bases not matched to a gene: 7. The CDR3 is made up of 15 amino acids. CDR3 DNA: TGTGCCAGCAGCGGGACGGGACAGCAGAACACTGAAGCTTTCTTT. Protein: CASSGTGQQNTEAFF.

This clone was counted between two and nine times. Other DNA sequences in the sample encode the same CDR3. The rearrangement uses TRBV6-5 and TRBJ2-1, with D hard to call. CDR1 and CDR2 from the germline V gene are MNHEY and SVGAGI. Trimming took off 2 bases at V and 8 bases at J, with 4 bases between the two ends. The CDR3 totals 11 residues. CDR3 bases: TGTGCCAGCAGTTACGGGGATGAGCAGTTCTTC. Amino acids: CASSYGDEQFF.

The chain is built from TRBV27 and TRBJ2-7; D not resolved. The CDR3 totals 14 residues. The germline CDR1 and CDR2 sequences are MNHEY and SMNVEV (reference sequence). Deletions cut 3 bases from V and 7 bases from J, with 16 bases between. CDR3 protein: CASSLRSSDEEQYF. The CDR3 DNA follows: TGTGCCAGCAGTTTGAGGTCGTCGGATGAAGAGCAGTACTTC.

This clone was seen a handful of times. The chain couples TRBV29-1 to TRBJ2-2; D unclear. The CDR3 loop spans 13 amino acids. In germline, CDR1 is SQVTM, CDR2 ANQGSEA. V was cut by 4 bases and J by 3 bases, with 9 bases left in between. CDR3: CSVGRTDTGELFF. CDR3 coding DNA: TGCAGCGTTGGCAGAACCGACACCGGGGAGCTGTTTTTT.

This clone was counted a few times. The gene calls are TRBV29-1 and TRBJ2-5, with D perhaps matching TRBD1 (6 bases). CDR1 SQVTM and CDR2 ANQGSEA come from the germline V gene. The CDR3 length is 14 residues. Trimming removed 2 bases from V and 4 bases from J, with 14 bases in between. CDR3 coding DNA: TGCAGCGTTGAACGAACAGGGATGGGAGAGACCCAGTACTTC. Translation: CSVERTGMGETQYF.